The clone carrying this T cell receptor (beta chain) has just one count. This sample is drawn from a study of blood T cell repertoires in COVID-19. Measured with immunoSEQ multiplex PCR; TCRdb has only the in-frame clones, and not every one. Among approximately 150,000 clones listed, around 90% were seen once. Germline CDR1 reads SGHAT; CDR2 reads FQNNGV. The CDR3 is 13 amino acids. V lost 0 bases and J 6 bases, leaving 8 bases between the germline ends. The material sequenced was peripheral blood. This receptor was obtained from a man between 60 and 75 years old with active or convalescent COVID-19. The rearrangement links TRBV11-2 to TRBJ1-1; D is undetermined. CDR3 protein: CASSLEPGSEAFF. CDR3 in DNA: TGTGCCAGCAGCTTAGAACCGGGTTCTGAAGCTTTCTTT.